One sample yielded the 9 T cell receptor beta chains listed below, sequenced in a study of blood T cell repertoires in COVID-19. The table came from immunoSEQ multiplex PCR; TCRdb's copy has only in-frame clones and leaves some out. The top ten hold more than 10% of the sample, which has around 60,000 clones, almost 90% seen once. Sequencing was done on a sample of peripheral blood. Receptors were obtained from a man between 60 and 70 years old with active COVID-19.

The gene calls are TRBV7-2 and TRBJ2-7; 8 nucleotides agree with TRBD2. The CDR3 is 15 residues long. The germline V gene has CDR1 SGHTA and CDR2 FQGNSA. J gave up 2 bases and V 5 bases, and 8 bases lay outside the gene matches. The CDR3 DNA sequence: TGTGCCAGCAGCAGTATAGCGGGGTGGACCTACGAGCAGTACTTC. It codes for CASSSIAGWTYEQYF.

CDR3 sequence reads: CASSRGNTEAFF. CDR3 DNA sequence: TGTGCCAGCAGCCGGGGGAACACTGAAGCTTTCTTT. The chain is built from TRBV11-3 and TRBJ1-1; no clear D gene. V was clipped by 5 bases and J by 1 base, with 5 bases between them. The germline CDR1 and CDR2 sequences are SGHNT and YENEEA. The CDR3 is made up of 12 amino acids.

The V and J genes are TRBV5-1 and TRBJ2-2; D perhaps matches TRBD1 (5 bases). The CDR3 extends over 16 amino acids. Trimming left V 0 bases short and J 0 bases short, with 9 bases between. From germline, CDR1 is SGHRS and CDR2 YFSETQ. This CDR3 reads CASSLADRPNTGELFF. The CDR3 nucleotides are TGCGCCAGCAGCTTGGCCGACAGACCGAACACCGGGGAGCTGTTTTTT.

Here the CDR3 DNA reads TGTGCCAGCTCACCACGCAGGGGGGCAGATACGCAGTATTTT. This gives the protein CASSPRRGADTQYF. The V call is TRBV18, the J call TRBJ2-3, with a weak D call TRBD1 (7 bases). V shed 1 base and J shed 4 bases, with 9 bases lying between them. The CDR3 has 14 residues. Per the germline V gene, CDR1 is KGHSH and CDR2 is LQKENI.

This sequence joins TRBV18 and TRBJ2-3; 8 bases match TRBD2. With 3 bases clipped from V and 2 bases from J, the junction kept 7 bases outside the gene matches. Germline CDR1 KGHSH, CDR2 LQKENI. The CDR3 runs 16 residues. In nucleotides, the CDR3 is TGTGCCAGCTCACCGCCTGGGACTAGGTTCACAGATACGCAGTATTTT. It translates to CASSPPGTRFTDTQYF.

The CDR3 region is CASGQGGWYNSPLHF. The DNA for the CDR3 is TGTGCCAGCGGCCAGGGGGGCTGGTATAATTCACCCCTCCACTTT. V is TRBV11-1 and J is TRBJ1-6; TRBD1 aligns across 7 bases. This CDR3 has 15 amino acids. Germline CDR1 SGHAT, CDR2 FQDESV (reference sequence). After removal of 8 bases from V and 4 bases from J, the junction contained 8 bases not matched to a gene.

In this sample, this clone turned up once. This chain uses TRBV19 with TRBJ2-1, with 9 bases fitting TRBD2. With V trimmed by 7 bases and J by 2 bases, 18 bases remained unmatched. The germline V gene has CDR1 LNHDA and CDR2 SQIVND (reference sequence). The CDR3 has 19 amino acids. The CDR3 sequence is CASTELAGKKRRTYNEQFF. DNA of the CDR3: TGTGCCAGTACCGAGCTAGCGGGAAAAAAAAGGAGGACCTACAATGAGCAGTTCTTC.

This chain connects TRBV10-1 to TRBJ1-2, with a tentative D call TRBD1 (5 bases). The CDR3 is 13 residues long. Germline V gene sequence: CDR1 WNHNN, CDR2 SYGVQD (reference sequence). V lost 6 bases to trimming and J lost 4 bases, with 12 bases between them. The CDR3 protein is CASSQGYGYGYTF. Here the CDR3 DNA reads TGCGCCAGCAGCCAGGGTTACGGCTATGGCTACACCTTC.

The chain couples TRBV10-2 to TRBJ2-7; 13 nucleotides align to TRBD2. This CDR3 is 14 amino acids long. Trimming at V came to 7 bases and at J to 2 bases, leaving 2 bases not matched to a gene. CDR1 and CDR2 from the germline V gene are WSHSY and SAAADI. CDR3 coding DNA: TGCGCCAGCACTGGACTAGCGGGAGCCTACGAGCAGTACTTC. This sequence encodes CASTGLAGAYEQYF.